Sequencing of this T cell receptor beta chain was carried out in a study of blood T cell repertoires in COVID-19. About the study: Spain, Italy and the United States supplied samples that represented acute and convalescent COVID-19.

Methods used by the authors: The authors estimated nucleated cell counts from reference gene primer amplification. Clones were read by immunoSEQ multiplex PCR, and TCRdb kept only the in-frame ones, dropping some. The V and J calls and clone size were taken over from that table, and D and trimming were inferred from the DNA. This sample carries 330,000 or so clones, roughly nine tenths of them seen once, and the ten largest clones take about 18%. The CDR3 consists of 16 residues. Germline V CDR1 and CDR2: SGDLS, YYNGEE. Trimming shortened V by 1 base and J by 6 bases, and 16 bases separated the two germline ends. In assigning cohorts, the study relied on participant-reported clinical history.

The chain employs TRBV9 and TRBJ2-2, with D perhaps matching TRBD2 (6 bases). Source material: PBMCs or T cells enriched from blood (not recorded which). The sequence derives from a woman aged 25 to 39 who had recovered from COVID-19. In DNA, the CDR3 is TGTGCCAGCAGCGTACGAGGCGGGAATGGGGCCGGGGAGCTGTTTTTT. Protein: CASSVRGGNGAGELFF.